This T cell receptor beta chain is drawn from a study of blood T cell repertoires in COVID-19. TCRdb keeps only in-frame clones here, not all; method: immunoSEQ multiplex PCR. The sample holds around 310,000 clones; nearly 90% are singletons and the top ten take around 0.93%. The receptor was derived from a woman in her thirties or forties with COVID-19, enrolled during active disease. Material for sequencing was peripheral blood.

The CDR3 loop reads CASSRGSLYGYTF. The CDR3 DNA reads as TGCGCCAGCAGCCGGGGCAGCCTCTATGGCTACACCTTC. This chain uses TRBV4-3 with TRBJ1-2; perhaps TRBD1 as D (5 bases). This CDR3 is built from 13 residues. Germline V lookup: CDR1 LGHNA, CDR2 YSLEER. V lost 4 bases and J lost 4, with 10 bases in between.